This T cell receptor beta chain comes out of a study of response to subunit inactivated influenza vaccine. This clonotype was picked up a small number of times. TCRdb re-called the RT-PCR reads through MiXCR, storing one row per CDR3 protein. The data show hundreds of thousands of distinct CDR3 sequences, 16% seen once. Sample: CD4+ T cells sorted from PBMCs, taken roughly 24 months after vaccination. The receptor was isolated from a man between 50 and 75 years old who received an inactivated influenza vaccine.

In DNA form, the CDR3 reads TGTGCCACCAGCACCGTCGTGGGCAATGAGCAGTTCTTC. Residues: CATSTVVGNEQFF. The chain recombines TRBV15 with TRBJ2-1; no firm D call. The CDR3 is made up of 13 amino acids. CDR1 and CDR2 (germline): LNHNV, YYDKDF (reference sequence). V lost 4 bases and J lost 6, with 10 bases in between.